The T cell receptor beta chain under discussion was sequenced for a study of blood T cell repertoires in COVID-19. The overall study: COVID-19 samples, acute and convalescent, were from the United States, Italy and Spain.

The participants were between about 18 and 90 years old and came from under 25 US areas. Participants' own reports of clinical history determined their cohort assignment. The authors' processing: From reference gene primer amplification, estimates of nucleated cell counts were derived. Clones were sequenced by immunoSEQ multiplex PCR, and TCRdb holds only the in-frame ones, with some missing. V, J and clone size are those of that table, while D and trimming were read from the DNA. Found here are around 300,000 clones, around 87% of them singletons; the top ten hold about 1.7%. The clonotype comes from a woman aged 18 to 35 with acute COVID-19. The sequencing input was PBMCs or T cells enriched from blood (not recorded which).

CDR3 amino acids: CASIPGGTGYEQYF. In DNA, the CDR3 is TGTGCCAGCATTCCCGGCGGCACAGGGTACGAGCAGTACTTC. The J gene is TRBJ2-7, the V gene TRBV6-5; D might be TRBD1 (6 bases). Germline values: CDR1 MNHEY, CDR2 SVGAGI. Trimming cost V 7 bases and J 4 bases, with 17 bases left between them. This CDR3 has 14 residues.